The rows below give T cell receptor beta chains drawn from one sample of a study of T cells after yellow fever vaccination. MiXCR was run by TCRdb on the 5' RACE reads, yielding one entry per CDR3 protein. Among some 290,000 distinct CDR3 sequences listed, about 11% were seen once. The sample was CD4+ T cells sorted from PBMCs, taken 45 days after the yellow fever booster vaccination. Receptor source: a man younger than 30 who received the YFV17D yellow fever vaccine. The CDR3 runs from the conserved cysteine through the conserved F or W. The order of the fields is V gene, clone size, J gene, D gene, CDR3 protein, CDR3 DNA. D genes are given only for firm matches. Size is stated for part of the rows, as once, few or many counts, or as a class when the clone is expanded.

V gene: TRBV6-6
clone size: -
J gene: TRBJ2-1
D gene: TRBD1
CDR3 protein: CAIQGANPPNYNEQFF
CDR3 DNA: TGTGCCATCCAGGGGGCCAACCCTCCGAACTACAATGAGCAGTTCTTC

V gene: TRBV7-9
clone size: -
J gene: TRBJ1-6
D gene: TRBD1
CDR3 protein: CASSPGGGQGRSPLHF
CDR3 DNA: TGTGCCAGCAGCCCAGGAGGGGGACAGGGTAGATCACCCCTCCACTTT

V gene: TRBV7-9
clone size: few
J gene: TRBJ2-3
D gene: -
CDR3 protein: CASSLEGTSLDTQYF
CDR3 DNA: TGTGCCAGCAGCTTAGAAGGTACCAGCTTAGATACGCAGTATTTT

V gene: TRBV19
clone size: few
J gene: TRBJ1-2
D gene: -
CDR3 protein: CSSGSRGDYGYTF
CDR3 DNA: TGTTCCTCAGGTTCGAGGGGCGACTATGGCTACACCTTC

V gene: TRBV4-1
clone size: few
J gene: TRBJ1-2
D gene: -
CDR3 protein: CASSQGTWGYGYTF
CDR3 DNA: TGCGCCAGCAGCCAAGGTACCTGGGGCTATGGCTACACCTTC

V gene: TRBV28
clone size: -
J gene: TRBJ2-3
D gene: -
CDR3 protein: CASTPRHPGTDTQYF
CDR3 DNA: TGTGCCAGCACCCCTCGACACCCCGGAACAGATACGCAGTATTTT

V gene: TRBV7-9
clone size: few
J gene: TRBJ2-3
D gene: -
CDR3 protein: CASSLKLASRTDTQYF
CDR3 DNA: TGTGCCAGCAGCTTAAAACTAGCCTCCCGCACAGATACGCAGTATTTT

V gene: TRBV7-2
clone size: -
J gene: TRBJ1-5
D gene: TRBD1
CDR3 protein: CASSPDRGGYQPQHF
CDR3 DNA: TGTGCCAGCAGCCCGGACAGGGGGGGATATCAGCCCCAGCATTTT

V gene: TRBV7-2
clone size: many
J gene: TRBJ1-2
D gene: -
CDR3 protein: CASSLADNHGYTF
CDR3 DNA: TGTGCCAGCAGCTTAGCAGATAATCATGGCTACACCTTC

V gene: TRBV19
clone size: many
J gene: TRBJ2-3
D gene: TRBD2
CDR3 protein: CARGLAGIADTQYF
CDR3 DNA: TGTGCCAGGGGACTAGCGGGGATTGCAGATACGCAGTATTTT

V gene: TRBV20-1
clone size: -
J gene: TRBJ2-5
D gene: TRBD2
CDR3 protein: CSARGTSGGLGETQYF
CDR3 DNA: TGCAGTGCTAGGGGGACTAGCGGGGGACTGGGGGAGACCCAGTACTTC

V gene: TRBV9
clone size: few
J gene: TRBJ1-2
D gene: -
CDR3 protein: CASSPEGPRGYTF
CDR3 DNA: TGTGCCAGCAGCCCGGAGGGCCCCCGCGGCTACACCTTC

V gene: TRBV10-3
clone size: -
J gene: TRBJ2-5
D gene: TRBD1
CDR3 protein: CAISEGHGQGRETQYF
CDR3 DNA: TGTGCCATCAGTGAGGGTCACGGACAGGGGAGAGAGACCCAGTACTTC

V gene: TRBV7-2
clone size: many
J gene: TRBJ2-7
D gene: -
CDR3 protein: CASSFDTYEQYF
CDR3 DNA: TGTGCCAGCAGCTTCGACACGTACGAGCAGTACTTC

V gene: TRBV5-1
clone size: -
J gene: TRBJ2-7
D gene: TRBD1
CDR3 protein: CASNLGGGTYEQYF
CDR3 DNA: TGCGCCAGCAACTTAGGGGGCGGCACCTACGAGCAGTACTTC

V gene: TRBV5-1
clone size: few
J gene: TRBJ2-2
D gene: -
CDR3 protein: CASSLDQRVATGELFF
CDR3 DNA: TGCGCCAGCAGCTTGGACCAACGTGTAGCGACCGGGGAGCTGTTTTTT